The 14 T cell receptor beta chains presented below share a single source sample, sequenced in a study of blood T cells in healthy people across ages (dated by TCRdb to the mid-2010s). Library preparation used 5' RACE. TCRdb records Illumina HiSeq 2500 as the sequencer. A second PCR of 7 to 11 cycles was run with a J-beta primer mix and a sample-barcoded 5' primer. The raw public reads went through TCRdb reprocessing: fastp at Q25, MiXCR clone calling, in-frame beta chains kept. Here each entry gathers all rows of one CDR3 protein and keeps the most common genes and DNA. The sample includes approximately 900,000 distinct CDR3 sequences, with approximately 32% observed a single time. Of the sample, about 10% falls within the top ten clones. These same records also appear under a second study, on T cells of mothers and their children.

The sample was blood. The origin of the receptors is a woman aged 35 to 49 in good health.

The gene calls are TRBV6-6 and TRBJ1-3; no firm D call. Germline-derived CDR1 and CDR2 are MNHNY and SVGAGI (reference sequence). The CDR3 totals 13 residues. V was pared by 7 bases and J by 2 bases, with 9 bases between. CDR3 protein: CASIPEAGNTIYF. CDR3 nucleotides: TGTGCCAGCATCCCGGAGGCTGGAAACACCATATATTTT.

The chain uses TRBV19 and TRBJ1-5; D is uncertain. CDR3 length: 15 amino acids. Germline V gene lookup returns CDR1 LNHDA and CDR2 SQIVND (reference sequence). With 5 bases removed from V and 0 bases from J, the gap between germline ends came to 11 bases. In DNA, the CDR3 is TGTGCCAGTAGTCGCAGGTTTGATAGCAATCAGCCCCAGCATTTT. Residues: CASSRRFDSNQPQHF. The full variable domain, with the rest looked up from reference TRBV19 and TRBJ1-5, is DGGITQSPKYLFRKEGQNVTLSCEQNLNHDAMYWYRQDPGQGLRLIYYSQIVNDFQKGDIAEGYSVSREKKESFPLTVTSAQKNPTAFYLCASSRRFDSNQPQHFGDGTRLSIL.

This clonotype was seen a single time. This chain joins TRBV5-1 and TRBJ2-1; 8 nucleotides agree with TRBD1. Unmatched junction bases numbered 11, after V lost 0 bases and J lost 15 bases. In germline, CDR1 is SGHRS, CDR2 YFSETQ. The CDR3 length is 14 residues. CDR3 loop: CASSLEGRGRRWFF. In DNA, the CDR3 is TGCGCCAGCAGCTTGGAGGGCAGGGGGCGAAGGTGGTTCTTC.

This clonotype was observed a handful of times. The rearrangement uses TRBV18 and TRBJ1-5, with D tentatively TRBD1 (5 bases). CDR1 and CDR2 (germline): KGHSH, LQKENI. This CDR3 region has 15 residues. The ends were cut back, 3 bases at V and 0 bases at J, with 9 bases in the middle. CDR3 sequence reads: CASSPGLISNQPQHF. As DNA, the CDR3 is TGTGCCAGCTCACCGGGACTGATTAGCAATCAGCCCCAGCATTTT.

There are a few counts of this clonotype. This sequence joins TRBV19 and TRBJ2-7, with 9 nucleotides matching TRBD1. The J segment lost 5 bases and the V segment lost 7 bases, leaving 9 bases of the junction unmatched. The CDR3 length is 14 residues. Germline values: CDR1 LNHDA, CDR2 SQIVND (reference sequence). CDR3 sequence: CASKAGTGFNEQYF. The CDR3 region has the DNA TGTGCCAGTAAGGCCGGGACAGGGTTCAACGAGCAGTACTTC.

This clonotype has a count of ten or more. The genes are TRBV12-3 or TRBV12-4 and TRBJ2-3; D possibly corresponds to TRBD2 (6 bases). Trimming took 4 bases from V and 2 from J, leaving 10 bases between them. The CDR3 has 14 amino acids. This chain's CDR3 is CASSSWGDTDTQYF. The CDR3, as DNA: TGTGCCAGCAGTTCCTGGGGGGACACAGATACGCAGTATTTT.

There are many counts of this clonotype. The chain is built from TRBV20-1 and TRBJ2-3, with 8 bases identical to TRBD2. The ends lost 1 base at V and 4 bases at J; junction bases unmatched: 7. The CDR3 has 15 amino acids. Germline CDR1 reads DFQATT; CDR2 reads SNEGSKA (reference sequence). Written as DNA, the CDR3 is TGCAGTGCTAGAGCTCCTGGACTAGCCGCAGATACGCAGTATTTT. This gives the protein CSARAPGLAADTQYF.

This chain joins TRBV24-1 and TRBJ2-1; either TRBD1 or TRBD2 may fit D (6 bases each). CDR1 is KGHDR, CDR2 SFDVKD, per germline. Trimming shortened V by 0 bases and J by 8 bases, and 13 bases separated the two germline ends. The CDR3 consists of 15 residues. The DNA of the CDR3 is TGTGCCACCAGTGATTTGAACGGGGGCTCGGATGAGCAGTTCTTC. This translates into CATSDLNGGSDEQFF.

This sequence joins TRBV20-1 and TRBJ2-5, with 13 bases lining up with TRBD2. The germline gives CDR1 DFQATT, CDR2 SNEGSKA (reference sequence). V lost 4 bases, J lost 3 bases, and 5 bases stayed unmatched. The CDR3 is made up of 15 amino acids. The DNA for the CDR3 is TGCAGTGCTACAGGGACTAGCGGGGTTGAAGAGACCCAGTACTTC. Translated, it gives CSATGTSGVEETQYF.

This clonotype was seen once. One base away lies a much larger clone, so this may be a sequencing read error. The V call is TRBV6-5, the J call TRBJ2-1, with 8 bases that match TRBD2. The length of the CDR3 is 15 residues. Trimming cost V 5 bases and J 10 bases; bases outside gene matches: 13. Germline V gives CDR1 MNHEY, CDR2 SVGAGI. The CDR3 DNA is TGTGCCAGCAGTCAAGTGGGCGGGGGGCTCTACGAGCAGTTCTTC. It specifies CASSQVGGGLYEQFF.

This clonotype has a handful of counts. The chain is built from TRBV27 and TRBJ2-5; D may correspond to TRBD1 or TRBD2 (6 bases each). Germline V gene lookup returns CDR1 MNHEY and CDR2 SMNVEV (reference sequence). V lost 8 bases, J lost 1 base, and 8 bases lay in between. The CDR3 has 12 residues. CDR3 bases: TGTGCCAGCGGGGGGCCCCAAGAGACCCAGTACTTC. Translated: CASGGPQETQYF.

In its sample, this clonotype was seen many times. The chain links TRBV4-1 to TRBJ2-7; D is perhaps TRBD1 or TRBD2 (5 bases each). CDR3 size: 14 residues. Germline-derived CDR1 and CDR2 are MGHRA and YSYEKL. Trimming left V 3 bases short and J 1 base short, with 10 bases between. This CDR3 is CASSQGVQSYEQYF. The DNA for the CDR3 is TGCGCCAGCAGCCAGGGGGTTCAGTCCTACGAGCAGTACTTC.

This clonotype was picked up a small number of times. The chain has TRBV6-6 and TRBJ1-1, with unresolved D. V was shortened by 4 bases and J by 4 bases, with 10 bases between the two germline ends. Germline CDR1 reads MNHNY; CDR2 reads SVGAGI (reference sequence). The CDR3 loop spans 13 amino acids. CDR3 residues: CASSLSQTTEAFF. The DNA for the CDR3 is TGTGCCAGCAGTTTATCCCAAACCACTGAAGCTTTCTTT.

This clonotype was detected many times. The V and J genes are TRBV6-5 and TRBJ1-6, with unresolved D. The germline V gene encodes CDR1 MNHEY and CDR2 SVGAGI. The CDR3 covers 14 residues. The V gene lost 4 bases and the J gene lost 9 bases, with 13 bases spanning the gap. CDR3 nucleotide sequence: TGTGCCAGCAGTTCGTCCGGAGGTAGTTCACCCCTCCACTTT. It encodes CASSSSGGSSPLHF.